This TCR beta chain appears in the sequencing data of a study of cytomegalovirus exposure and HLA in healthy donors. Study-wide points: The dataset shows that most TCR sequences were rare, while some public TCRs occurred in many donors.

In the case of this clone: Its target is unknown.

The PCR ran on 60 Vbeta and 13 Jbeta primers. Generated by immunoSEQ multiplex PCR, the TCRdb table keeps only in-frame clones and is missing some. The sample lists some 90,000 clones, more than 75% occurring once. This CDR3 spans 16 amino acids. The V segment lost 4 bases and the J segment 2 bases; nucleotides outside the gene matches: 3. Germline loops: CDR1 SNHLY, CDR2 FYNNEI. The sequenced sample consisted of PBMCs. The chain couples TRBV2 to TRBJ2-3, with 13 positions matching TRBD2. The receptor's source is a human donor in good health. CDR3 sequence reads: CASSGGLAGATDTQYF. The CDR3 region has the DNA TGTGCCAGCAGTGGCGGACTAGCGGGGGCCACAGATACGCAGTATTTT.